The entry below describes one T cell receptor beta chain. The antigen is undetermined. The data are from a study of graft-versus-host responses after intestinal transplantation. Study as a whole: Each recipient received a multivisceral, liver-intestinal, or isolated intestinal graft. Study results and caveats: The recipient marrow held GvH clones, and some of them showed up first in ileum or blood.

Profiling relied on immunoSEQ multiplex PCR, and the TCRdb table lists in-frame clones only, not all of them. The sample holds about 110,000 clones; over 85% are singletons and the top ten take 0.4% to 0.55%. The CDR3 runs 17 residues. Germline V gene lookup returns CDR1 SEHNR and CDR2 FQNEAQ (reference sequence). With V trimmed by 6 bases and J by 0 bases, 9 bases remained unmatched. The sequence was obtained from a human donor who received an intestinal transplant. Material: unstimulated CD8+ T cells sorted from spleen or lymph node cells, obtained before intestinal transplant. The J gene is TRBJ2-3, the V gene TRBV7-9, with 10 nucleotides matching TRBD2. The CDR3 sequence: CASSDVGTSESTDTQYF. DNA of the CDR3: TGTGCCAGCAGTGACGTCGGGACTAGCGAGAGCACAGATACGCAGTATTTT.